This entry describes one TCR beta chain. Assay: immunoSEQ multiplex PCR; the TCRdb copy retains only in-frame clones and omits some. This sample has about 140,000 clones; around three quarters occur once, and the top ten carry approximately 30%. Germline assignment: CDR1 LGHNA and CDR2 YNFKEQ. Unmatched junction bases numbered 17, after V lost 3 bases and J lost 0 bases. This CDR3 comprises 21 residues. The data belong to a study of cytotoxic CD8 clonotypes in ibrutinib-treated CLL. Across the whole study: After a median of around six years, some 14 patients stayed remitted and some 12 progressed; responses had been partial in some 25 and complete in 2.

The rearrangement joins TRBV4-2 to TRBJ2-3, with TRBD1 matching 11 bases. This sample comprised PBMCs, obtained after 12 months of ibrutinib treatment. The receptor was isolated from a human donor with chronic lymphocytic leukemia. The CDR3 sequence: CASSHAQFLGQGASSTDTQYF. In DNA, the CDR3 is TGTGCCAGCAGCCATGCCCAGTTTTTAGGACAGGGGGCCTCTAGCACAGATACGCAGTATTTT.